This record concerns one T cell receptor beta chain sequence. This specimen comes from a study of blood T cell repertoires in COVID-19. As for the study in general: Acute-phase and convalescent COVID-19 samples originated in the United States, Italy and Spain. PBMCs, B-cell-depleted T cells, or T cells were the source of the cDNA or gDNA that made up the material.

Profiling relied on immunoSEQ multiplex PCR, and the TCRdb table lists in-frame clones only, not all of them. The repertoire consists of roughly 180,000 clones, with around four fifths occurring once and the leading ten covering under 4.5%. Across about two dozen US areas, participants ranged in age from about 18 to 90 years. V lost 10 bases, J lost 5 bases, and 11 bases lay in between. Germline CDR1 MNHEY, CDR2 SVGAGI. The CDR3 length is 12 residues. This sequence originates from a woman aged 50 to 60 who had recovered from COVID-19. Sequencing input: PBMCs or T cells enriched from blood (not recorded which). The chain links TRBV6-5 to TRBJ2-2; maybe TRBD1 (7 bases). CDR3 protein: CATRGATGELFF. For the CDR3, the DNA is TGTGCCACCAGGGGGGCGACCGGGGAGCTGTTTTTT.